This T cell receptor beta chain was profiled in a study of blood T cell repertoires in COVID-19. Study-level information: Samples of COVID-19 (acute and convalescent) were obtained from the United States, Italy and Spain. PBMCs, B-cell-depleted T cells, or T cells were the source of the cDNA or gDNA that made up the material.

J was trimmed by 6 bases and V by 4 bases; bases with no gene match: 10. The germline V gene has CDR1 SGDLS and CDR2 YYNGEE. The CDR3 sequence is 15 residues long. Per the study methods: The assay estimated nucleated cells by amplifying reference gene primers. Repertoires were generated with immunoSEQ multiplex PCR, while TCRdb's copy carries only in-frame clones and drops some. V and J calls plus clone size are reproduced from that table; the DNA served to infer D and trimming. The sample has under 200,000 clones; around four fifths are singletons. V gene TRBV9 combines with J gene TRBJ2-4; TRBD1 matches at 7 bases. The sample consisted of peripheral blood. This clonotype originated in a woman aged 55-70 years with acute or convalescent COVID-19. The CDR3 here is CASSSDRASGNIQYF. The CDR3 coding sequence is TGTGCCAGCAGCTCCGACAGGGCCTCAGGAAACATTCAGTACTTC.